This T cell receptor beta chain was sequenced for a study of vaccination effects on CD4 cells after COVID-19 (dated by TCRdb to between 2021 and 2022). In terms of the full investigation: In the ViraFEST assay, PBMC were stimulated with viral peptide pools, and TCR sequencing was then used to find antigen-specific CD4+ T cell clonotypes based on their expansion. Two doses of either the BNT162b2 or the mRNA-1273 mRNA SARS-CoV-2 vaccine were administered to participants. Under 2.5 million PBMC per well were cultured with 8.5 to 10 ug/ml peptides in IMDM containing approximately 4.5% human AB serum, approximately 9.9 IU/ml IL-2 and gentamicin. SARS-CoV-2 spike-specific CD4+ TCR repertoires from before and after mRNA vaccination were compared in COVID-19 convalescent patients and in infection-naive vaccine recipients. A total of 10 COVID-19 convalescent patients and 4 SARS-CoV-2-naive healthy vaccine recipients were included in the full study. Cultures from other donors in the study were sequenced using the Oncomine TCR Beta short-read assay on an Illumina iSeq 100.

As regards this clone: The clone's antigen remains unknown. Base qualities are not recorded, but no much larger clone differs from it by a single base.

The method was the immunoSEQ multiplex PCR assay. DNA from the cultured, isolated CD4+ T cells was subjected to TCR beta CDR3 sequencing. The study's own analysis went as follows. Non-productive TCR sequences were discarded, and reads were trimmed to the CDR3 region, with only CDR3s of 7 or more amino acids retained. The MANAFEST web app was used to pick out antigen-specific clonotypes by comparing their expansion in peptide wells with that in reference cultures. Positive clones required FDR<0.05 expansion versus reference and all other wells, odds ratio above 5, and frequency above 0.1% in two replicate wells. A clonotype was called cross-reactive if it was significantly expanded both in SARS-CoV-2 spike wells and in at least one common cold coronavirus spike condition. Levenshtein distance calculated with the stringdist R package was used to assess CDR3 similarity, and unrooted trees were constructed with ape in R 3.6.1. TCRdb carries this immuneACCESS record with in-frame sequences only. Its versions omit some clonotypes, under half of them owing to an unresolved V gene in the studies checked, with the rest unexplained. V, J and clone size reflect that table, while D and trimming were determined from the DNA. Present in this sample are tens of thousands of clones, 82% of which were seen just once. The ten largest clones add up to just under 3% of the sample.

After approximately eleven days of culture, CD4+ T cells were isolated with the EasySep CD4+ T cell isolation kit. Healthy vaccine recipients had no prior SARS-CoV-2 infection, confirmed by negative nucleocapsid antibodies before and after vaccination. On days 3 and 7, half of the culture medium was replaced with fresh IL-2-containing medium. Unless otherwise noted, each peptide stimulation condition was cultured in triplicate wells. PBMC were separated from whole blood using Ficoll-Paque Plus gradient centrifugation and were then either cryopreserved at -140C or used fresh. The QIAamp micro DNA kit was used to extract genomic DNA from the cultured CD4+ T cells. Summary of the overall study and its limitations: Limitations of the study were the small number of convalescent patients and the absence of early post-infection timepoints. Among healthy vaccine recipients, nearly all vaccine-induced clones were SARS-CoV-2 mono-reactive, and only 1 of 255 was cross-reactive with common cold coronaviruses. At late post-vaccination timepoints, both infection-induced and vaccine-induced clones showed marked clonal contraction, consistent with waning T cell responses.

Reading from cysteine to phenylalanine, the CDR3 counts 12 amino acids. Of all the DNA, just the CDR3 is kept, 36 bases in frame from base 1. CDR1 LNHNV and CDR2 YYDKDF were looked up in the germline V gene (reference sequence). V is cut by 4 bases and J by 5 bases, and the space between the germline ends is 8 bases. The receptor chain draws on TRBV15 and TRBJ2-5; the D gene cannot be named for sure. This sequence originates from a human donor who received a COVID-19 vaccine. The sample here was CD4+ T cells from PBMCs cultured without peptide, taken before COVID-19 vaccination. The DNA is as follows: TGTGCCACCAGCAATCGATGGGAGACCCAGTACTTC. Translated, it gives CATSNRWETQYF.